This TCR beta chain came from a study of OX40 agonist ivuxolimab in advanced cancers. About the research overall: Patients were dosed intravenously with ivuxolimab at 0.01 to 10 mg/kg every 2 weeks.

Study-level points and caveats: There was clonal expansion of CD4+ and CD8+ blood T cells by week 6 at 0.1 to 3.0 mg/kg.

Patients had blood sampled at baseline and again on cycle 4 day 1 and cycle 7 day 1. On this clone itself: What it binds is unknown.

Generated by immunoSEQ multiplex PCR, the TCRdb table keeps only in-frame clones and is missing some. Of tens of thousands of clones in the sample, approximately 90% were seen once. Sequences were derived from CD4+ or CD8+ T cells sorted from blood, sampled in a trial of the OX40 agonist ivuxolimab. The TCR sequence derives from an adult with an advanced solid tumor such as melanoma, head and neck, liver or kidney cancer.

The DNA for the CDR3 is TGTGCCAGCAGCTTGACAGGGGTTTACGAGCAGTACTTC. Translation: CASSLTGVYEQYF. This chain links TRBV5-8 with TRBJ2-7; the match to TRBD1 covers 7 bases. The junction had 2 bases not matched to a gene; V was cut back by 1 base and J by 4 bases. The germline CDR1 and CDR2 sequences are SGHTS and YDEGEE. CDR3 size: 13 residues.